This record concerns one TCR beta chain sequence. This sample stems from a study of T cell changes during pregnancy in multiple sclerosis. Libraries were prepared by immunoSEQ multiplex PCR; TCRdb keeps only in-frame clonotypes and omits some of them. The data contain tens of thousands of clones, approximately 90% of them singletons. CDR1 SGDLS and CDR2 YYNGEE come from the germline V gene. The CDR3 has 16 residues. The V and J ends lost 5 bases and 5 bases, in that order; junction bases with no gene match: 10. This clonotype was obtained from a female donor with multiple sclerosis, enrolled in a pregnancy study. The chain carries TRBV9 and TRBJ2-1; 10 nucleotides line up with TRBD2. The sequences come from CD4+ T cells from peripheral blood mononuclear cells, collected in the third trimester of pregnancy. For the CDR3, the DNA is TGTGCCAGCAGTCGCTTCAGCGGGAGGGGGGACAATGAGCAGTTCTTC. The encoded protein is CASSRFSGRGDNEQFF.